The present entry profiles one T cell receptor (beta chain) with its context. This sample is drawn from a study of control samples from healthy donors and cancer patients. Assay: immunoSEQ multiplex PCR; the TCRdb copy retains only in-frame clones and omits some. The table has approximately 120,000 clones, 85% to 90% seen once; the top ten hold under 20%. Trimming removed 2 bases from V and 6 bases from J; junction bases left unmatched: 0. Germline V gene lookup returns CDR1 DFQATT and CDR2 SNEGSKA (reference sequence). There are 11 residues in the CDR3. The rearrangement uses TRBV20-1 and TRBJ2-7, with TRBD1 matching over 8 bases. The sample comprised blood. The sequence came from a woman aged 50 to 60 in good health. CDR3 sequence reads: CSARQGAEQYF. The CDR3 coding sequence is TGCAGTGCTAGACAGGGGGCCGAGCAGTACTTC.